A single sample is the source of the 11 T cell receptor beta chains below, sequenced in a study of control samples from healthy donors and cancer patients. Repertoires were generated with immunoSEQ multiplex PCR, while TCRdb's copy carries only in-frame clones and drops some. This sample carries 95,000 to 130,000 clones, more than 80% of them seen once, and the ten largest clones take around 1.1%. Sequencing was done on a sample of PBMCs. These receptors were taken from a woman aged 45-60 years with colorectal cancer.

J is TRBJ2-7 and V is TRBV14, with TRBD1 as a possible D gene (6 bases). There are 15 residues in the CDR3. In germline, CDR1 is SGHDN, CDR2 FVKESK. The ends were cut back, 2 bases at V and 2 bases at J, with 13 bases in the middle. CDR3 sequence: CASSQLGQRAYEQYF. The CDR3 region has the DNA TGTGCCAGCAGCCAACTCGGACAGAGGGCCTACGAGCAGTACTTC.

The chain has TRBV19 and TRBJ1-4; unclear D gene. Germline values: CDR1 LNHDA, CDR2 SQIVND (reference sequence). This CDR3 has 14 amino acids. V dropped 5 bases and J dropped 8 bases, with 15 bases sitting between them. The CDR3 sequence: CASSPPGVGEKLFF. CDR3 sequence (DNA): TGTGCCAGTAGTCCTCCCGGGGTTGGAGAAAAACTGTTTTTT.

This clone has a handful of counts. The chain has TRBV9 and TRBJ2-5; 7 nucleotides agree with TRBD2. This CDR3 spans 16 amino acids. Germline V gives CDR1 SGDLS, CDR2 YYNGEE. V shed 0 bases and J 4 bases; nucleotides not matched to a gene: 9. Here the CDR3 reads CASSVATGIAGETQYF. DNA for the CDR3: TGTGCCAGCAGCGTAGCTACTGGGATAGCGGGAGAGACCCAGTACTTC.

V is TRBV7-2 and J is TRBJ2-2; D is unresolved. The CDR3 consists of 14 residues. Germline V gene lookup returns CDR1 SGHTA and CDR2 FQGNSA. Trimming cost V 6 bases and J 2 bases, with 10 bases left between them. The CDR3 region has the DNA TGTGCCAGCAGAAAGGACGGAAACACCGGGGAGCTGTTTTTT. This codes for CASRKDGNTGELFF.

The CDR3 spells CASSQVSPNTEAFF. As DNA, the CDR3 is TGTGCCAGCAGCCAAGTATCTCCGAACACTGAAGCTTTCTTT. The chain carries TRBV14 and TRBJ1-1; D remains unclear. The length of the CDR3 is 14 residues. The germline V gene encodes CDR1 SGHDN and CDR2 FVKESK. With 1 base removed from V and 1 base from J, the gap between germline ends came to 7 bases.

The chain carries TRBV28 and TRBJ1-1; possibly TRBD1 for D (5 bases). Germline V gene lookup returns CDR1 MDHEN and CDR2 SYDVKM. V was trimmed by 7 bases and J by 3 bases, leaving 21 bases between them. The CDR3 length is 16 residues. This CDR3 is CASTNGRFWGHTEAFF. CDR3 nucleotide sequence: TGTGCCAGCACCAACGGGCGGTTTTGGGGACACACTGAAGCTTTCTTT.

Details on this clone: This CDR3 is also generated by other DNA sequences in the sample. The chain employs TRBV18 and TRBJ2-5, with D possibly being TRBD1 (6 bases). This CDR3 has 14 amino acids. Germline V gene data show CDR1 as KGHSH and CDR2 as LQKENI. V was pared by 6 bases and J by 2 bases, with 13 bases between. The CDR3 loop reads CASSPRTVQETQYF. CDR3 DNA sequence: TGTGCCAGCTCGCCGAGGACAGTACAAGAGACCCAGTACTTC.

This clone was seen only once. V usage is TRBV2 and J usage is TRBJ2-5; perhaps D is TRBD1 or TRBD2 (5 bases each). Germline V gene data show CDR1 as SNHLY and CDR2 as FYNNEI. The V end was cut by 7 bases, the J end by 5 bases, with 14 bases between. There are 13 residues in the CDR3. CDR3 sequence reads: CASTWGFRETQYF. The CDR3 DNA reads as TGTGCCAGCACGTGGGGGTTCCGGGAGACCCAGTACTTC.

This chain joins TRBV19 and TRBJ1-1, with D perhaps TRBD1 (6 bases). Germline assignment: CDR1 LNHDA and CDR2 SQIVND (reference sequence). The length of the CDR3 is 11 residues. Trimming took off 4 bases at V and 10 bases at J, with 10 bases between the two ends. Here the CDR3 reads CASSTEQGAFF. CDR3 bases: TGTGCCAGTAGTACCGAACAGGGAGCTTTCTTT.

The chain couples TRBV24-1 to TRBJ2-1, with D unresolved. The CDR3 has 15 amino acids. The germline gives CDR1 KGHDR, CDR2 SFDVKD. The V and J ends lost 4 bases and 2 bases respectively, with 11 bases between them. CDR3 in DNA: TGTGCCACCAGTGACGAAGGGTTCCCCTACAATGAGCAGTTCTTC. Amino acids: CATSDEGFPYNEQFF.

The rearrangement joins TRBV30 to TRBJ2-5; perhaps TRBD1 as D (7 bases). V lost 3 bases and J lost 2, with 10 bases in between. Germline CDR1 and CDR2: GTSNPN and SVGIG (reference sequence). There are 13 residues in the CDR3. The CDR3 DNA sequence: TGTGCCTGGAGCCCAGGGGGGCAAGAGACCCAGTACTTC. Translating it yields CAWSPGGQETQYF.